The sequence of this T cell receptor (beta chain) was determined in a study of T cell repertoires in cytomegalovirus infection (dated by TCRdb to between 2018 and 2021). Looking at the study overall: Because public TCR beta signatures pointed to carriage of CMV infection together with the matching HLA type, the HLA type of each donor mattered for the analysis.

Sequencing was performed on an Illumina HiSeq 1500. TCRdb redid the processing of the public reads, applying fastp at Q25 and MiXCR, and retained in-frame beta chains. Rows are combined by CDR3 protein, so each entry shows the most common genes and DNA. The sample table contains 600,000 to 800,000 distinct CDR3 sequences; only one count was recorded for roughly 24% of them. Roughly 8% of the sample comes from the top ten. The full study reports these points: The ex vivo response was dominated by HLA-C-restricted CMV-specific TCR beta clonotypes, which also provided the single most frequent clonotype in two of eight donors. Carriers of CMV infection plus the relevant HLA type were discriminated by the cumulative frequency of public TCR beta family members in the study cohort and in an independent approximately 360-donor cohort.

For this clonotype: Its antigen remains unidentified. Base-call qualities are not available, and no considerably larger clone is one nucleotide away.

Reading from cysteine to phenylalanine, the CDR3 counts 14 amino acids. Only the CDR3 region is kept as DNA, spanning 42 bases read in frame from base 1. Trimming takes 0 bases from V and 2 bases from J, and the germline ends sit 10 bases apart. Based on the germline V gene, the CDR1 and CDR2 sequences are SQVTM and ANQGSEA. The rearrangement joined TRBV29-1 to TRBJ2-5; the D gene is not confidently resolved. Sequencing input: CD8+ T cells from PBMCs. This receptor was taken from a human donor in good health (CMV status not recorded). Some clones in this sample may be carry-over from other donors' samples. The CDR3 reads CSVEEPPTQETQYF. The DNA is TGCAGCGTTGAAGAACCACCTACGCAAGAGACCCAGTACTTC.